The 23 T cell receptor beta chains in this list originate from one sample, sequenced in a study of cytomegalovirus exposure and HLA in healthy donors. With 60 Vbeta and 13 Jbeta primers, the PCR was carried out. Data came from immunoSEQ multiplex PCR; TCRdb stores just in-frame clones and leaves some out. This table holds about 140,000 clones, about 75% found once. Source material: PBMCs. These TCRs come from a man in his late teens or twenties in good health and CMV-seronegative.

This chain joins TRBV6-6 and TRBJ2-7, with TRBD2 identical over 8 bases. Unmatched junction bases numbered 8, after V lost 7 bases and J lost 6 bases. Germline lookup yields CDR1 MNHNY and CDR2 SVGAGI (reference sequence). The CDR3 length is 13 residues. The CDR3 here is CASNAGGFTEQYF. CDR3 bases: TGTGCCAGCAACGCGGGAGGTTTCACCGAGCAGTACTTC.

The V call is TRBV5-1, the J call TRBJ2-7; 9 bases map to TRBD1. The CDR3 extends over 15 amino acids. The V gene end was trimmed by 2 bases and the J gene end by 3 bases; junction bases not matched to a gene: 6. The germline CDR1 and CDR2 sequences are SGHRS and YFSETQ. The CDR3 reads CASSLDRGFGYEQYF. The CDR3 nucleotides read TGCGCCAGCAGCTTAGACAGGGGGTTCGGCTACGAGCAGTACTTC.

This clone appeared a few times. This chain uses TRBV25-1 with TRBJ2-2; TRBD1 is a possible D gene (5 bases). CDR3 length equals 14 residues. Germline loops: CDR1 MGHDK, CDR2 SYGVNS. Trimming took off 4 bases at V and 3 bases at J, with 9 bases between the two ends. The chain's CDR3 is CASSGVGDTGELFF. The CDR3 DNA is TGTGCCAGCAGTGGAGTAGGGGACACCGGGGAGCTGTTTTTT.

The J gene is TRBJ2-2, the V gene TRBV19, with 13 positions matching TRBD2. This CDR3 has 20 residues. CDR1 LNHDA and CDR2 SQIVND come from the germline V gene (reference sequence). The junction had 16 bases not matched to a gene; V was cut back by 5 bases and J by 4 bases. CDR3 in DNA: TGTGCCAGTAGTTTCTTGACTAGCGGGAGGCCAGGGGGCGCCACCGGGGAGCTGTTTTTT. Translation: CASSFLTSGRPGGATGELFF.

The genes are TRBV5-1 and TRBJ2-5; D may be TRBD1 (6 bases). The V and J ends lost 5 bases and 0 bases respectively, with 11 bases between them. CDR1 is SGHRS and CDR2 is YFSETQ in the germline V gene. CDR3 length: 14 amino acids. CDR3 loop: CASRPRTDQETQYF. The CDR3 bases are TGCGCCAGCAGGCCCCGGACAGACCAAGAGACCCAGTACTTC. The full variable domain, its missing parts supplied by reference TRBV5-1 and TRBJ2-5, is KAGVTQTPRYLIKTRGQQVTLSCSPISGHRSVSWYQQTPGQGLQFLFEYFSETQRNKGNFPGRFSGRQFSNSRSEMNVSTLELGDSALYLCASRPRTDQETQYFGPGTRLLVL.

This chain connects TRBV30 to TRBJ1-1; D possibly corresponds to TRBD1 (6 bases). Germline lookup yields CDR1 GTSNPN and CDR2 SVGIG (reference sequence). This CDR3 has 16 amino acids. V was cut by 3 bases and J by 5 bases, with 22 bases left in between. The CDR3 protein is CAWRGLVRDTRTEAFF. The CDR3 nucleotides read TGTGCCTGGAGGGGGCTAGTGAGGGACACCCGAACTGAAGCTTTCTTT.

The chain is built from TRBV7-6 and TRBJ2-3; 8 bases fit TRBD1. CDR3 length: 15 residues. Germline V lookup: CDR1 SGHVS, CDR2 FNYEAQ. The V gene end was trimmed by 5 bases and the J gene end by 2 bases; junction bases not matched to a gene: 6. The CDR3, as DNA: TGTGCCAGCAGCACTAGGACAGGGTACACAGATACGCAGTATTTT. This translates into CASSTRTGYTDTQYF.

The V call is TRBV27, the J call TRBJ2-7, with D possibly TRBD1 on 5 matching bases. This CDR3 is 16 amino acids long. The germline CDR1 and CDR2 sequences are MNHEY and SMNVEV (reference sequence). V lost 1 base and J lost 2, with 15 bases in between. CDR3 DNA: TGTGCCAGCAGTTTATGGGGCAGGATGAGCACCTACGAGCAGTACTTC. Protein product: CASSLWGRMSTYEQYF.

The chain recombines TRBV19 with TRBJ2-1, with a possible D match to TRBD2 (6 bases). V shed 5 bases and J shed 4 bases, with 9 bases lying between them. Germline CDR1 LNHDA, CDR2 SQIVND (reference sequence). The CDR3 contains 13 residues. The CDR3 here is CASSPGGYNEQFF. The CDR3 DNA reads as TGTGCCAGTAGTCCCGGGGGTTACAATGAGCAGTTCTTC. Full variable domain (remainder filled in from reference TRBV19 and TRBJ2-1): DGGITQSPKYLFRKEGQNVTLSCEQNLNHDAMYWYRQDPGQGLRLIYYSQIVNDFQKGDIAEGYSVSREKKESFPLTVTSAQKNPTAFYLCASSPGGYNEQFFGPGTRLTVL.

The rearrangement joins TRBV18 to TRBJ1-5; D remains ambiguous. Germline V lookup: CDR1 KGHSH, CDR2 LQKENI. Trimming took 2 bases from V and 9 from J, leaving 14 bases between them. This CDR3 is 14 amino acids long. CDR3: CASSPAPSLRPQHF. Here the CDR3 DNA reads TGTGCCAGCTCACCAGCCCCCAGTCTTCGGCCCCAGCATTTT.

This clone occurred once. The chain combines TRBV28 with TRBJ2-7; D may be TRBD2 (5 bases). The CDR3 runs to 12 residues. Germline V gene sequence: CDR1 MDHEN, CDR2 SYDVKM. Trimming cost V 6 bases and J 7 bases, with 13 bases left between them. In DNA form, the CDR3 reads TGTGCCAGCAGGTTACTAGTCGGGGAGCAGTACTTC. Translating gives CASRLLVGEQYF. Supplemented by reference TRBV28 and TRBJ2-7, the full variable domain reads DVKVTQSSRYLVKRTGEKVFLECVQDMDHENMFWYRQDPGLGLRLIYFSYDVKMKEKGDIPEGYSVSREKKERFSLILESASTNQTSMYLCASRLLVGEQYFGPGTRLTVT.

The V and J genes are TRBV5-6 and TRBJ1-1, with TRBD1 matching 8 bases. J gave up 11 bases and V 1 base, and 4 bases lay outside the gene matches. The CDR3 is 12 amino acids. CDR1 is SGHDT, CDR2 YYEEEE, per germline. The CDR3 nucleotides read TGTGCCAGCAGCTTGCAGGGGGCTGGGGCTTTCTTT. Translating gives CASSLQGAGAFF.

The genes are TRBV6-5 and TRBJ1-1; 9 bases are a match to TRBD1. This CDR3 is 14 amino acids long. CDR1 and CDR2 from the germline V gene are MNHEY and SVGAGI. Trimming took 6 bases from V and 4 from J; bases not matched to a gene: 6. This CDR3 is CASRIQGAPTEAFF. The DNA of the CDR3 is TGTGCCAGCAGGATACAGGGGGCCCCCACTGAAGCTTTCTTT.

V gene TRBV27 combines with J gene TRBJ2-7, with 7 nucleotides matching TRBD2. V gave up 3 bases and J gave up 2 bases; unmatched junction bases: 4. CDR3 length: 14 amino acids. CDR1 is MNHEY, CDR2 SMNVEV, per germline (reference sequence). CDR3 amino acids: CASSFASGTYEQYF. The CDR3 bases are TGTGCCAGCAGTTTCGCTAGCGGAACCTACGAGCAGTACTTC.

This chain connects TRBV7-9 to TRBJ2-1; D may be TRBD1 (6 bases). Germline loops: CDR1 SEHNR, CDR2 FQNEAQ (reference sequence). V dropped 1 base and J dropped 6 bases, with 10 bases sitting between them. This CDR3 is 14 amino acids long. CDR3 protein: CASSLVPRGNEQFF. For the CDR3, the DNA is TGTGCCAGCAGCTTAGTTCCCAGGGGCAATGAGCAGTTCTTC.

The J gene is TRBJ1-2, the V gene TRBV9, with unresolved D. Germline-derived CDR1 and CDR2 are SGDLS and YYNGEE. Trimming took off 0 bases at V and 8 bases at J, with 8 bases between the two ends. This CDR3 is built from 12 residues. CDR3 protein: CASSVGWQGYTF. CDR3 bases: TGTGCCAGCAGCGTAGGATGGCAAGGCTACACCTTC.

The CDR3 protein is CASSLGRYQETQYF. CDR3 bases: TGCGCCAGCAGCTTGGGGCGGTACCAAGAGACCCAGTACTTC. The rearrangement joins TRBV5-1 to TRBJ2-5, with D unclear. V was shortened by 0 bases and J by 0 bases, with 6 bases between the two germline ends. The CDR3 has 14 residues. Germline CDR1 is SGHRS and CDR2 is YFSETQ.

The V call is TRBV6-6, the J call TRBJ2-7; 9 bases line up with TRBD1. This CDR3 has 15 amino acids. The germline V gene encodes CDR1 MNHNY and CDR2 SVGAGI (reference sequence). V was pared by 6 bases and J by 4 bases, with 10 bases of the junction left unmatched. CDR3 DNA: TGTGCCAGCAGCCCACGACAGGGGGGCGATTACGAGCAGTACTTC. Translation: CASSPRQGGDYEQYF.

This rearrangement joins TRBV28 to TRBJ2-3; 11 bases are a match to TRBD2. The CDR3 is 16 residues long. The trim removed 6 bases at V and 4 bases at J, leaving 9 bases unmatched. Germline CDR1 is MDHEN and CDR2 is SYDVKM. The CDR3 sequence is CASSLTQLAGADTQYF. The CDR3 nucleotides are TGTGCCAGCAGCCTAACCCAACTAGCGGGAGCAGATACGCAGTATTTT.

The genes are TRBV30 and TRBJ1-1; D possibly corresponds to TRBD1 (5 bases). With 2 bases removed from V and 0 bases from J, the gap between germline ends came to 7 bases. The CDR3 loop spans 13 amino acids. Germline loops: CDR1 GTSNPN, CDR2 SVGIG (reference sequence). The CDR3 loop is CAWSLGLNTEAFF. The CDR3 nucleotides read TGTGCCTGGAGTCTGGGGCTGAACACTGAAGCTTTCTTT.

This chain joins TRBV2 and TRBJ2-7; possible D gene TRBD2, 6 bases. From germline, CDR1 is SNHLY and CDR2 FYNNEI. Trimming cost V 10 bases and J 1 base, with 11 bases left between them. The CDR3 has 12 amino acids. The CDR3 spells CATGVTSYEQYF. The DNA of the CDR3 is TGTGCCACGGGGGTTACTTCCTACGAGCAGTACTTC.

This chain uses TRBV19 with TRBJ2-3, with D possibly being TRBD2 (5 bases). Germline CDR1 is LNHDA and CDR2 is SQIVND (reference sequence). Trimming removed 6 bases at V and 2 bases at J, with 18 bases between. The CDR3 covers 16 residues. For the CDR3, the DNA is TGTGCCAGTAGCCCGGGATTTTCTCGGTCCACAGATACGCAGTATTTT. Its translation: CASSPGFSRSTDTQYF.

This rearrangement joins TRBV19 to TRBJ1-4; D gene uncertain. V was pared by 2 bases and J by 7 bases, with 17 bases between. The CDR3 sequence is 16 residues long. CDR1 and CDR2 from the germline V gene are LNHDA and SQIVND (reference sequence). CDR3 protein: CASSINAGSPIEKLFF. In nucleotides, the CDR3 is TGTGCCAGTAGTATAAATGCGGGCAGCCCTATTGAAAAACTGTTTTTT.